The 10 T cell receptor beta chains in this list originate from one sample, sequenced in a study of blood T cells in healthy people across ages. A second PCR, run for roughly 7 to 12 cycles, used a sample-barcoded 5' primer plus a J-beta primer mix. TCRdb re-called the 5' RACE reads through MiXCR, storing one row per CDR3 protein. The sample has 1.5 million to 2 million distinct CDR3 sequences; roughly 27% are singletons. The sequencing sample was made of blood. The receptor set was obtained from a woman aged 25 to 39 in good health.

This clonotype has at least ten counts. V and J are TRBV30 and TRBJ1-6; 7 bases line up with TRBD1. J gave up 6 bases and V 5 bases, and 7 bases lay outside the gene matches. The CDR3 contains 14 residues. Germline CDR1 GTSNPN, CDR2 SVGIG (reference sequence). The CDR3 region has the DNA TGTGCCTGGGGAAGCACAGGGGTTAATTCACCCCTCCACTTT. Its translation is CAWGSTGVNSPLHF.

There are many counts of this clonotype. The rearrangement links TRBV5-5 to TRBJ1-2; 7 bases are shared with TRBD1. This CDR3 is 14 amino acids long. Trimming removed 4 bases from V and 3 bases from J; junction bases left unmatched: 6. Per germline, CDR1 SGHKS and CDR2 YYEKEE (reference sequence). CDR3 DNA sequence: TGTGCCAGCAGCGACCAACAGGGGTACTATGGCTACACCTTC. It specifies CASSDQQGYYGYTF.

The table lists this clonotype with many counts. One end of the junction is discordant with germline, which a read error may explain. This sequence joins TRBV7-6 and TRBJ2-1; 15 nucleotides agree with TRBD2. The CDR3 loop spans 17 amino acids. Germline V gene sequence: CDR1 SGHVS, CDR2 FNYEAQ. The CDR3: CASSLAGGTSGRNEQFF. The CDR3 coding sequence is TGTGCCAGCAGCCTAGCCGGTGGGACTAGCGGGAGGAATGAGCAGTTCTTC.

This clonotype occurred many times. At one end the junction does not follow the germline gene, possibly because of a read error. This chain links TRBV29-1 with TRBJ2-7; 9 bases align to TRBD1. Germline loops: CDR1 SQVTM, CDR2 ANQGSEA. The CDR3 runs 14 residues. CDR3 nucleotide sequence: TGCAGCGTTTACAGCCCGGGACAGGGTTACGGGCAGTACTTC. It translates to CSVYSPGQGYGQYF.

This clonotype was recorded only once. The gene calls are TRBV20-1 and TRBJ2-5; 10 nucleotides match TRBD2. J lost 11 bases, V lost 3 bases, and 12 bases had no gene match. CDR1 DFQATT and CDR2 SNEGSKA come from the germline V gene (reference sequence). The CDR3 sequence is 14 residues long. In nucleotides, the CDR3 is TGCAGTGCTAGTCCTAGCGGGGGATACAATGAGCAGTACTTC. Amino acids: CSASPSGGYNEQYF.

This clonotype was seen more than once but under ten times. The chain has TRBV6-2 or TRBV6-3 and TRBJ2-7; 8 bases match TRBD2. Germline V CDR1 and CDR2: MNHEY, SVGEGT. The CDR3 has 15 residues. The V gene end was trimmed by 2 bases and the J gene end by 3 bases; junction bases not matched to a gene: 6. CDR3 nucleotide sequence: TGTGCCAGCAGTTACGAGCGGGAGCAAGGCTACGAGCAGTACTTC. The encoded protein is CASSYEREQGYEQYF.

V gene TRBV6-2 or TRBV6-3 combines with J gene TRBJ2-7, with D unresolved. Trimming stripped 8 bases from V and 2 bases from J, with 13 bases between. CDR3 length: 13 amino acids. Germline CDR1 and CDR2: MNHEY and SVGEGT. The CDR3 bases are TGTGCCAGCTGTCGTGAGGCAGCCTACGAGCAGTACTTC. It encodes CASCREAAYEQYF.

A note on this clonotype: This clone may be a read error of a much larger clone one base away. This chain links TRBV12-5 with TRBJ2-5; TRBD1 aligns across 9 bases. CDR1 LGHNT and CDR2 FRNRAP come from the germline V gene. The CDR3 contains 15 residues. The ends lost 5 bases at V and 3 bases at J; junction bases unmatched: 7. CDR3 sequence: CASGLRRDREETQYF. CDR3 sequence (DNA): TGTGCTAGTGGTCTACGCCGGGACAGGGAAGAGACCCAGTACTTC. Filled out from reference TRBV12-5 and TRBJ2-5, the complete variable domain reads DARVTQTPRHKVTEMGQEVTMRCQPILGHNTVFWYRQTMMQGLELLAYFRNRAPLDDSGMPKDRFSAEMPDATLATLKIQPSEPRDSAVYFCASGLRRDREETQYFGPGTRLLVL.

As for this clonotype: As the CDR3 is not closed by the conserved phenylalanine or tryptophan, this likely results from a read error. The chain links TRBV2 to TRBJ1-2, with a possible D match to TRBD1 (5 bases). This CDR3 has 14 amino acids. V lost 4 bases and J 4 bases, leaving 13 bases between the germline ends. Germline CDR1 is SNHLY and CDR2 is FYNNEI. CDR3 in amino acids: CASSVTGDAYGYTV. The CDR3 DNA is TGTGCCAGCAGTGTAACAGGCGACGCCTATGGCTACACCGTC.

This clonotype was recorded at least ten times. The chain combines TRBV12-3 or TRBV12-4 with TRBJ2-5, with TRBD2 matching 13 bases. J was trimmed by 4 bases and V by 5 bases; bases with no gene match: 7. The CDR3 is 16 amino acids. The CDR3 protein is CASSQTSGGPVETQYF. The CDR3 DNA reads TGTGCCAGCAGTCAGACTAGCGGGGGGCCGGTAGAGACCCAGTACTTC.